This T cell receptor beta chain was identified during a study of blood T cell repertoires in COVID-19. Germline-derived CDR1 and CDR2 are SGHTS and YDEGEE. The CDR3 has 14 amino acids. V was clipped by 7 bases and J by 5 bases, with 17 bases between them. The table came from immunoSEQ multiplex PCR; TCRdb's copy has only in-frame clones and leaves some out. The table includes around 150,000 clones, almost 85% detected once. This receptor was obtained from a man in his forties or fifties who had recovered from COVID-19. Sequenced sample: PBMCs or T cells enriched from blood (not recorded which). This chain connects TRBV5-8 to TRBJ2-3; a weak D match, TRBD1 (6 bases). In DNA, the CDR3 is TGTGCCAGCGGGGGACACGGTAAAGGAGATACGCAGTATTTT. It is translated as CASGGHGKGDTQYF.